This TCR beta chain was sequenced during a study of cytomegalovirus exposure and HLA in healthy donors. In the study overall: The same platform as the roughly 670 first-cohort repertoires was used for the 95 to 150 validation repertoires, a later analysis reported.

Whole-study findings and limits: The finding came from a later analysis; first-cohort TCR clusters tended to co-occur in the 95 to 150 validation repertoires. The study listed under 200 cytomegalovirus-associated TCR beta chains.

Notes on this clone: Its cognate antigen is unknown.

Trimming left V 3 bases short and J 1 base short, with 13 bases between. From germline, CDR1 is SGHRS and CDR2 YFSETQ. The CDR3 sequence is 15 residues long. Donors came from a validation cohort of over a hundred subjects, distinct from the first 666-subject cohort. Sequencing used immunoSEQ multiplex PCR; TCRdb keeps in-frame clones, though not all of them. The sample carries some 200,000 clones, about nine tenths recorded once. The V gene is TRBV5-1, the J gene TRBJ1-1; a weak D match, TRBD1 (5 bases). This TCR came from a man aged 25-40 years in good health and CMV-seropositive. Specimen: PBMCs. The CDR3 DNA sequence: TGCGCCAGCAGCTGGACACCGAGATGGAACACTGAAGCTTTCTTT. Protein sequence: CASSWTPRWNTEAFF.